This entry lists 11 T cell receptor beta chains sequenced from one sample in a study of shared clonotypes between healthy human individuals. Some clones are missing from TCRdb's copy, which holds only in-frame ones; the method was immunoSEQ multiplex PCR. Of about 2.4 million clones in the sample, 85% to 95% are singletons; the top ten hold roughly 0.13%. The sample taken for sequencing was naive CD4+ T cells sorted from blood. Subset in this sample: CD45RA+ positively selected. These receptors were collected from a man younger than 30 in good health.

The chain joins TRBV28 to TRBJ2-3, with D maybe TRBD1 (6 bases). The germline CDR1 and CDR2 sequences are MDHEN and SYDVKM. The CDR3 is 19 residues long. V lost 5 bases, J lost 0 bases, and 24 bases lay in between. CDR3 nucleotides: TGTGCCAGCAGTCCATGGGACAAAGACTCCTCGAGTAGCACAGATACGCAGTATTTT. Its translation is CASSPWDKDSSSSTDTQYF.

The V and J genes are TRBV11-2 and TRBJ2-1, with a tentative D call TRBD2 (6 bases). Per the germline V gene, CDR1 is SGHAT and CDR2 is FQNNGV. The V end lost 4 bases, the J end lost 10 bases, and 11 bases lay between the germline ends. This CDR3 comprises 12 residues. CDR3 DNA: TGTGCCAGCAGCTGGCGGGGTTGGGAGCAGTTCTTC. Its protein is CASSWRGWEQFF.

This sequence joins TRBV7-2 and TRBJ1-5; D is uncertain. V lost 5 bases to trimming and J lost 0 bases, with 11 bases between them. This CDR3 spans 15 amino acids. Germline CDR1 reads SGHTA; CDR2 reads FQGNSA. Here the CDR3 DNA reads TGTGCCAGCAGCCCCCCGGGGTATAGCAATCAGCCCCAGCATTTT. Residues: CASSPPGYSNQPQHF.

The chain joins TRBV4-2 to TRBJ2-7; 8 bases are a match to TRBD1. Germline assignment: CDR1 LGHNA and CDR2 YNFKEQ. The CDR3 is 15 amino acids. The trim removed 4 bases at V and 0 bases at J, leaving 5 bases unmatched. CDR3 region: CASSLTGQVSYEQYF. CDR3 coding DNA: TGTGCCAGCAGCCTGACGGGACAGGTCTCCTACGAGCAGTACTTC.

With regard to this clone: The same CDR3 is also encoded by other DNA sequences in this sample. The chain employs TRBV6-5 and TRBJ1-6; D is unclear. The V gene lost 0 bases and the J gene lost 8 bases, with 11 bases spanning the gap. The CDR3 totals 15 residues. The germline CDR1 and CDR2 sequences are MNHEY and SVGAGI. The CDR3 reads CASSYSSGRDSPLHF. The DNA of the CDR3 is TGTGCCAGCAGTTACTCCTCGGGTCGGGATTCACCCCTCCACTTT.

The chain has TRBV2 and TRBJ1-2, with D perhaps matching TRBD1 (6 bases). CDR1 and CDR2 from the germline V gene are SNHLY and FYNNEI. The CDR3 contains 13 residues. Trimming pared 6 bases from V and 0 bases from J, leaving 8 bases between. The CDR3 DNA is TGTGCCAGCAGGGGGGGCGCTAACTATGGCTACACCTTC. Its protein is CASRGGANYGYTF.

The DNA of the CDR3 is TGTGCCAGCAGCTTGACGTACAGTTTCTACGAGCAGTACTTC. Translation gives CASSLTYSFYEQYF. This sequence joins TRBV5-6 and TRBJ2-7; D not certain. CDR3 size: 14 residues. CDR1 and CDR2 (germline): SGHDT, YYEEEE. The V gene lost 1 base and the J gene lost 3 bases, with 11 bases spanning the gap.

The rearrangement links TRBV5-1 to TRBJ2-3, with D hard to call. V shed 0 bases and J shed 2 bases, with 10 bases lying between them. Germline V lookup: CDR1 SGHRS, CDR2 YFSETQ. The CDR3 loop spans 15 amino acids. For the CDR3, the DNA is TGCGCCAGCAGCTTGGAATCATACTACACAGATACGCAGTATTTT. It translates to CASSLESYYTDTQYF.

Only one count was recorded for this clone. This chain connects TRBV30 to TRBJ1-5, with a weak D call TRBD1 (5 bases). Per the germline V gene, CDR1 is GTSNPN and CDR2 is SVGIG (reference sequence). The CDR3 contains 15 residues. V was trimmed by 1 base and J by 1 base, leaving 11 bases between them. The CDR3 sequence: CAWSDMGRSNQPQHF. CDR3 DNA sequence: TGTGCCTGGAGTGATATGGGGCGCAGCAATCAGCCCCAGCATTTT.

The chain combines TRBV2 with TRBJ2-7; D gene ambiguous. The CDR3 covers 14 residues. Per the germline V gene, CDR1 is SNHLY and CDR2 is FYNNEI. The V end was cut by 4 bases, the J end by 3 bases, with 13 bases between. The CDR3 here is CASSVSDGDYEQYF. CDR3 nucleotide sequence: TGTGCCAGCAGTGTTTCGGACGGAGACTACGAGCAGTACTTC.

The genes are TRBV18 and TRBJ1-2; D is perhaps TRBD1 (5 bases). This CDR3 is built from 15 residues. Germline CDR1 and CDR2: KGHSH and LQKENI. The germline V and J ends were trimmed by 0 bases and 4 bases, with 12 bases remaining between them. CDR3 loop: CASSPPPGYGYGYTF. DNA of the CDR3: TGTGCCAGCTCACCACCGCCAGGGTATGGCTATGGCTACACCTTC.